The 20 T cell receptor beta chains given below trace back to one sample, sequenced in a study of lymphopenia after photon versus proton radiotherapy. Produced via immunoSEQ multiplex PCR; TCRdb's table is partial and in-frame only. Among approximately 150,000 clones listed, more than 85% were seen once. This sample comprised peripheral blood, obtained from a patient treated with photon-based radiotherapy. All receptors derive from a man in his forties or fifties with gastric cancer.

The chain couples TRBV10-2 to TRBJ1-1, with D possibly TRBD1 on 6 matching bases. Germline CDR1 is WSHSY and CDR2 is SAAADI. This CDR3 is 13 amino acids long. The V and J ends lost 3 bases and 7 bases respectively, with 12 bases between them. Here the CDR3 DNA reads TGCGCCAGCAGTGAAGGGGGGCAGGGTGAAGCTTTCTTT. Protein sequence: CASSEGGQGEAFF.

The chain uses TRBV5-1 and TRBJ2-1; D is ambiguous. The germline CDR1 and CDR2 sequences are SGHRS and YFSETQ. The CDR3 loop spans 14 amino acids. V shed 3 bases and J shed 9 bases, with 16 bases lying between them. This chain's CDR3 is CASSSQQNSGEQFF. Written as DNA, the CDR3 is TGCGCCAGCAGCTCTCAACAGAATTCGGGTGAGCAGTTCTTC.

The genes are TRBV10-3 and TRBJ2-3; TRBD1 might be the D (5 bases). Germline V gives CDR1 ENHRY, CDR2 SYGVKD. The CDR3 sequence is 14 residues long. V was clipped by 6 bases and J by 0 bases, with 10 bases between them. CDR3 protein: CAIRLDSSTDTQYF. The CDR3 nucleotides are TGTGCCATCAGGTTAGACAGTAGCACAGATACGCAGTATTTT.

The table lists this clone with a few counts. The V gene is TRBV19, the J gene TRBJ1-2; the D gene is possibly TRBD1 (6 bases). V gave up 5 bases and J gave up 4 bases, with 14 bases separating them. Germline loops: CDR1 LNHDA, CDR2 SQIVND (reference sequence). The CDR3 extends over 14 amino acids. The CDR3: CASSSDRTVYGYTF. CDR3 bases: TGTGCCAGTAGTTCAGACAGGACAGTCTATGGCTACACCTTC.

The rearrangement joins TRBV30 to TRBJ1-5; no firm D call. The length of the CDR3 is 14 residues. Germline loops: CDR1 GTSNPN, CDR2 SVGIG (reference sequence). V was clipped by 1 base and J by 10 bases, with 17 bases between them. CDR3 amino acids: CAWSGSSGYVPQHF. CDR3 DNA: TGTGCCTGGAGTGGGTCGTCGGGGTATGTTCCCCAGCATTTT.

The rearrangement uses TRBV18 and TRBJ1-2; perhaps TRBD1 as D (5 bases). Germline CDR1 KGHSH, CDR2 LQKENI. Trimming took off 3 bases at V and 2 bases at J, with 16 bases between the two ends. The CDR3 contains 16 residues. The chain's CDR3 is CASSPESGRLNYGYTF. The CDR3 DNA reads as TGTGCCAGCTCACCGGAGTCGGGACGGTTAAACTATGGCTACACCTTC.

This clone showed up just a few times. Written as DNA, the CDR3 is TGTGCCAGCAGCAAGGGGTCCGCCCGACCTCGGTACTTC. Translating it yields CASSKGSARPRYF. The chain links TRBV7-6 to TRBJ2-4, with D possibly being TRBD1 (5 bases). The CDR3 covers 13 residues. Germline CDR1 reads SGHVS; CDR2 reads FNYEAQ. V was shortened by 5 bases and J by 15 bases, with 20 bases between the two germline ends.

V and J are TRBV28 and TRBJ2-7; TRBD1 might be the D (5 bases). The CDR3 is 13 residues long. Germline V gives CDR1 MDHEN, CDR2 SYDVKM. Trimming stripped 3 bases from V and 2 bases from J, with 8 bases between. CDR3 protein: CASSFVGAYEQYF. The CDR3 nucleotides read TGTGCCAGCAGTTTTGTAGGGGCCTACGAGCAGTACTTC.

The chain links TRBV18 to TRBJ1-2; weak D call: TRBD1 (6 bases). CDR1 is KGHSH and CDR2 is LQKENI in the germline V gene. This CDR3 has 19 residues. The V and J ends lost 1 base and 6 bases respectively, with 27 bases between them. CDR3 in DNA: TGTGCCAGCTCACCACAAGTGAGGGCCAGAGGACAGACCGACGATGGCTACACCTTC. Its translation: CASSPQVRARGQTDDGYTF.

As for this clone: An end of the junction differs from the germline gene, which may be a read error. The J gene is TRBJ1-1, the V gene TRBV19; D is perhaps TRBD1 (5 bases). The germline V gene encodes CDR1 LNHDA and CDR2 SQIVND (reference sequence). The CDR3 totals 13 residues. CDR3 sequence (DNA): TGTGCCAGTGCCTCTAATGGGGGAACGATGGAGAGCTTT. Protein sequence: CASASNGGTMESF. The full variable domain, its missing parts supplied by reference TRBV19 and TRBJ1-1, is DGGITQSPKYLFRKEGQNVTLSCEQNLNHDAMYWYRQDPGQGLRLIYYSQIVNDFQKGDIAEGYSVSREKKESFPLTVTSAQKNPTAFYLCASASNGGTMESFGQGTRLTVV.

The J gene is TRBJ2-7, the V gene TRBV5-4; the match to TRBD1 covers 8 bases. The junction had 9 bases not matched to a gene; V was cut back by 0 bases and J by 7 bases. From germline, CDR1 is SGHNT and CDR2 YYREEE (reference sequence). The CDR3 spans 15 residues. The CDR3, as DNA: TGTGCCAGCAGCTTGGCGGGGCAGGGGGCTAGGGAGCAGTACTTC. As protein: CASSLAGQGAREQYF.

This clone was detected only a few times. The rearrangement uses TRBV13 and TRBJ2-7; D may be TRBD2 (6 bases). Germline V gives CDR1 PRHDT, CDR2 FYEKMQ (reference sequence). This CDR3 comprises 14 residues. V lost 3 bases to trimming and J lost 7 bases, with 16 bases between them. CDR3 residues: CASSLEGSGNEQYF. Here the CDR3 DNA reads TGTGCCAGCAGCTTGGAGGGTAGCGGAAATGAGCAGTACTTC.

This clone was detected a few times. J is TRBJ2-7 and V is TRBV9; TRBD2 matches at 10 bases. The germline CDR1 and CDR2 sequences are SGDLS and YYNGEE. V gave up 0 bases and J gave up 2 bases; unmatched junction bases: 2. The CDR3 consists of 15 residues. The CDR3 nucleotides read TGTGCCAGCAGCGTAGGGACTAGCGGAGCCTACGAGCAGTACTTC. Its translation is CASSVGTSGAYEQYF.

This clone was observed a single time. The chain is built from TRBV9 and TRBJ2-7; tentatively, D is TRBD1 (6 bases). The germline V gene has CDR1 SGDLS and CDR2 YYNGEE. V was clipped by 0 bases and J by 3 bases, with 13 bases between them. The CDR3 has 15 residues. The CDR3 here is CASSVAPGHVYEQYF. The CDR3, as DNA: TGTGCCAGCAGCGTAGCTCCGGGACACGTCTACGAGCAGTACTTC. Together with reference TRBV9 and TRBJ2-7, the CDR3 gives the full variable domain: DSGVTQTPKHLITATGQRVTLRCSPRSGDLSVYWYQQSLDQGLQFLIQYYNGEERAKGNILERFSAQQFPDLHSELNLSSLELGDSALYFCASSVAPGHVYEQYFGPGTRLTVT.

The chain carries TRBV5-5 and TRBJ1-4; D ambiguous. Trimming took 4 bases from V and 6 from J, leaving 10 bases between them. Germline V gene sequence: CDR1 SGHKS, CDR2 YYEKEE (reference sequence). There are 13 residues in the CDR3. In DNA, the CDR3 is TGTGCCAGCAGCCGGCTTGGGTATGAAAAACTGTTTTTT. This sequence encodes CASSRLGYEKLFF. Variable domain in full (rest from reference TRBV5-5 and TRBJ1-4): DAGVTQSPTHLIKTRGQQVTLRCSPISGHKSVSWYQQVLGQGPQFIFQYYEKEERGRGNFPDRFSARQFPNYSSELNVNALLLGDSALYLCASSRLGYEKLFFGSGTQLSVL.

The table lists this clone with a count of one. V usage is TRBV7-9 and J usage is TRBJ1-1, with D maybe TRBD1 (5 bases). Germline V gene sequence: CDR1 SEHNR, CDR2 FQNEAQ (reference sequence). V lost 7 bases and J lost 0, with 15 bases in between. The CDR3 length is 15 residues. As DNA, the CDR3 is TGTGCCAGCACCCAGGGAGGACAAATGAACACTGAAGCTTTCTTT. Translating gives CASTQGGQMNTEAFF.

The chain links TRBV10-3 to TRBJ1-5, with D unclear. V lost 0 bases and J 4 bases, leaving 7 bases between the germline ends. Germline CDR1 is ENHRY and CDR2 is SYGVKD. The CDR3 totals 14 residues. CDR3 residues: CAISESGGNQPQHF. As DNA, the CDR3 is TGTGCCATCAGTGAGTCGGGAGGAAATCAGCCCCAGCATTTT.

The CDR3 spells CASSGGRDTDTQYF. In nucleotides, the CDR3 is TGTGCCAGCAGTGGCGGGAGGGACACAGATACGCAGTATTTT. The V and J genes are TRBV6-4 and TRBJ2-3; 9 nucleotides match TRBD2. In germline, CDR1 is MRHNA, CDR2 SNTAGT. With V trimmed by 4 bases and J by 2 bases, 1 base remained unmatched. The CDR3 loop spans 14 amino acids.

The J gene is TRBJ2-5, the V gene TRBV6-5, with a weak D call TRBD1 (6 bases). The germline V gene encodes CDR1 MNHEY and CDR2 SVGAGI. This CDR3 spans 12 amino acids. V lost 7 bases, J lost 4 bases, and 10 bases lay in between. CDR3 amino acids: CASMGARETQYF. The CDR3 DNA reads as TGTGCCAGCATGGGGGCTCGAGAGACCCAGTACTTC.

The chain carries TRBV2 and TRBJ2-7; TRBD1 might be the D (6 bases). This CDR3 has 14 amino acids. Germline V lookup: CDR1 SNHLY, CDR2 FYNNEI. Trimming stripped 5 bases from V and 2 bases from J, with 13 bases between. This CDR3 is CASSWEQGPYEQYF. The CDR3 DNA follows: TGTGCCAGCAGTTGGGAACAGGGCCCCTACGAGCAGTACTTC. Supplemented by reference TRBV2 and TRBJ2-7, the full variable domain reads EPEVTQTPSHQVTQMGQEVILRCVPISNHLYFYWYRQILGQKVEFLVSFYNNEISEKSEIFDDQFSVERPDGSNFTLKIRSTKLEDSAMYFCASSWEQGPYEQYFGPGTRLTVT.